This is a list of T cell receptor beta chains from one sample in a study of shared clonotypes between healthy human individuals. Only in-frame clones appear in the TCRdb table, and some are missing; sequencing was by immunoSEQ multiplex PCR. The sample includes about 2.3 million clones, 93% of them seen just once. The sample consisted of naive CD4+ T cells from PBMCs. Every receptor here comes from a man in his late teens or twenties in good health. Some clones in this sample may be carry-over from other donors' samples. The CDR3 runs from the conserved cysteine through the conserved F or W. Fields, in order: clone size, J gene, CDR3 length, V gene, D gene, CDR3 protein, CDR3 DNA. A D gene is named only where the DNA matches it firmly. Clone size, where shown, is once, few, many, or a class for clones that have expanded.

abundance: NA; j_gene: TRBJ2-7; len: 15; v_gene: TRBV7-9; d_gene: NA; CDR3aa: CASSAGTTTGYEQYF; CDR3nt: TGTGCCAGCAGCGCCGGGACAACCACAGGGTACGAGCAGTACTTC
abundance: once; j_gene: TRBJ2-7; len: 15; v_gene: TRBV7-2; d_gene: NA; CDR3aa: CASSLTPGPSYEQYF; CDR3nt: TGTGCCAGCAGCCTTACTCCGGGGCCCTCCTACGAGCAGTACTTC
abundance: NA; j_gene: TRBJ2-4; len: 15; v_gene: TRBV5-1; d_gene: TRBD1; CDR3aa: CASSLRTGSRDIRYF; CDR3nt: TGCGCCAGCAGCTTAAGGACAGGGTCTCGGGACATTCGGTACTTC
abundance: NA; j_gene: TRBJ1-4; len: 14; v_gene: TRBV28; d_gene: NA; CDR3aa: CASSLGPRGEKLFF; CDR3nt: TGTGCCAGCAGTTTGGGACCGAGGGGAGAAAAACTGTTTTTT
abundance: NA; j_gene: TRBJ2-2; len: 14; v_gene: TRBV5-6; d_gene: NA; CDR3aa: CASSLGRVTGELFF; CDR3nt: TGTGCCAGCAGCCTCGGCAGGGTTACCGGGGAGCTGTTTTTT
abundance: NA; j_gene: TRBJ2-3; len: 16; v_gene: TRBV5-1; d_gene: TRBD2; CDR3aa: CASSTGLAGISDTQYF; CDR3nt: TGCGCCAGCAGCACTGGACTAGCGGGGATCTCAGATACGCAGTATTTT
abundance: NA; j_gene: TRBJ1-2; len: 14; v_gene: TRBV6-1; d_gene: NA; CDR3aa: CASISTGKGYGYTF; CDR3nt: TGTGCCAGCATCTCCACAGGGAAAGGGTATGGCTACACCTTC
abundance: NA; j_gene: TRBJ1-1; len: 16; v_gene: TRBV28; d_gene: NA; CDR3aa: CASRNPRQRRNTEAFF; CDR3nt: TGTGCCAGCAGGAACCCCCGACAGAGAAGAAACACTGAAGCTTTCTTT
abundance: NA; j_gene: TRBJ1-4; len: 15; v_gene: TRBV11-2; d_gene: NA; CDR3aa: CASSLRAADNEKLFF; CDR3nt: TGTGCCAGCAGCTTAAGGGCAGCAGATAATGAAAAACTGTTTTTT
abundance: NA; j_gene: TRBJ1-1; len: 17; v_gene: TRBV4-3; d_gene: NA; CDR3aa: CASSQGWRAGMNTEAFF; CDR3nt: TGCGCCAGCAGCCAAGGCTGGCGGGCGGGCATGAACACTGAAGCTTTCTTT
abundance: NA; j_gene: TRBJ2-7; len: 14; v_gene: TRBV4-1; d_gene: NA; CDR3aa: CASSHSLVGYEQYF; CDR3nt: TGCGCCAGCAGCCATTCCCTCGTAGGGTACGAGCAGTACTTC
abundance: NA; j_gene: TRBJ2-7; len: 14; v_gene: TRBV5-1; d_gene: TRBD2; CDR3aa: CASSPGGRNYEQYF; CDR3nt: TGCGCCAGCAGCCCCGGGGGGAGGAACTACGAGCAGTACTTC
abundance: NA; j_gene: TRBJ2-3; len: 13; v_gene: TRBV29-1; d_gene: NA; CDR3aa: CSVESQSTDTQYF; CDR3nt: TGCAGCGTTGAGAGCCAATCCACAGATACGCAGTATTTT
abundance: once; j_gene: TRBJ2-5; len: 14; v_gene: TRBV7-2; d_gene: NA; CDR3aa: CASSLGTSAETQYF; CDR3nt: TGTGCCAGCAGCTTAGGGACGTCTGCGGAGACCCAGTACTTC
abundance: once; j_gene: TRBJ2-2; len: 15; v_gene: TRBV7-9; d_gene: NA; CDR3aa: CASSPGRGYTGELFF; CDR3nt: TGTGCCAGCAGTCCCGGCCGGGGGTACACCGGGGAGCTGTTTTTT
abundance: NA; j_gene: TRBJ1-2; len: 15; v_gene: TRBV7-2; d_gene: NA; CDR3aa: CASSLASGLLASYTF; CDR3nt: TGTGCCAGCAGCTTAGCGTCAGGGCTGCTCGCGAGCTACACCTTC
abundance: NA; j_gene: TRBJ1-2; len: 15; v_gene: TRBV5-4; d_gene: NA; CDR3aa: CASSTQGGINYGYTF; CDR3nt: TGTGCCAGCAGCACCCAGGGAGGAATTAACTATGGCTACACCTTC
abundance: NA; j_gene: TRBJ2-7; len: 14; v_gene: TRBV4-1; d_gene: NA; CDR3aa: CASSQPLAGGEQYF; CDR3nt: TGCGCCAGCAGTCAACCCTTAGCCGGGGGCGAGCAGTACTTC
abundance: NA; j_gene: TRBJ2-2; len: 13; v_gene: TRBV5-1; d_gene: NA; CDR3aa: CASSLGVAGELFF; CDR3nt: TGCGCCAGCAGCTTGGGAGTGGCCGGGGAGCTGTTTTTT
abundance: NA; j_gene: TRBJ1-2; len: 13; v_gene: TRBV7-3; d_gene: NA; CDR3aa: CASSLGEGSGYTF; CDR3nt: TGTGCCAGCAGCTTAGGGGAGGGATCTGGCTACACCTTC
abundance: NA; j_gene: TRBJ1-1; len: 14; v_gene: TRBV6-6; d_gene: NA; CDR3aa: CASSSRSGKTEAFF; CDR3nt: TGTGCCAGCAGTTCTAGAAGTGGTAAGACTGAAGCTTTCTTT
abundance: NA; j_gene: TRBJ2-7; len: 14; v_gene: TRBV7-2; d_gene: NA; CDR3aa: CASSVMFGGYEQYF; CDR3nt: TGTGCCAGCAGCGTTATGTTTGGTGGCTACGAGCAGTACTTC
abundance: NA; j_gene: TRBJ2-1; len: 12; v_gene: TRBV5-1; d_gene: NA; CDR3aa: CASSLEGSEQFF; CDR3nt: TGCGCCAGCAGCTTGGAAGGGAGTGAGCAGTTCTTC
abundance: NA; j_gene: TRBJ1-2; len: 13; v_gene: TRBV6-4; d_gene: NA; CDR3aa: CASSDGTTYGYTF; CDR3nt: TGTGCCAGCAGTGACGGGACAACCTATGGCTACACCTTC
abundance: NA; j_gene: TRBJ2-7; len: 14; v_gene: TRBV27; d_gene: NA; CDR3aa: CASSLSFRTYEQYF; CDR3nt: TGTGCCAGCAGTTTATCGTTCAGGACCTACGAGCAGTACTTC
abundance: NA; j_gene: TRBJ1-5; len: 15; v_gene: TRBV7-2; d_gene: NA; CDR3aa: CASSLAGNSNQPQHF; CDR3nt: TGTGCCAGCAGCTTAGCAGGGAACAGCAATCAGCCCCAGCATTTT
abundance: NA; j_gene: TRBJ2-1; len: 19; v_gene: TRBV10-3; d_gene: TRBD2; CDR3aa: CAIRESLGLAGTIDNEQFF; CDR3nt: TGTGCCATCAGAGAATCCCTTGGACTAGCGGGAACCATTGACAATGAGCAGTTCTTC
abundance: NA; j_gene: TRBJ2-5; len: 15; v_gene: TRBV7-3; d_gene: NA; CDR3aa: CASSPHLTGAGTQYF; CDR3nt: TGTGCCAGCAGCCCTCACTTAACGGGTGCGGGGACCCAGTACTTC
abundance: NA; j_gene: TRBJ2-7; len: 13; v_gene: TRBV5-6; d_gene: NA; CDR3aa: CASSLPQGYEQYF; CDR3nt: TGTGCCAGCAGCTTGCCTCAGGGGTACGAGCAGTACTTC
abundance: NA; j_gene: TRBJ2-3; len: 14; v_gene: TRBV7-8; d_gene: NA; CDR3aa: CASSPGLPGVSQYF; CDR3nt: TGTGCCAGCAGCCCTGGGCTCCCGGGGGTTTCGCAGTATTTT
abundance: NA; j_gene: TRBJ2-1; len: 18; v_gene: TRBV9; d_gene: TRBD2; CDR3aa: CASSVATQREGRYNEQFF; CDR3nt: TGTGCCAGCAGCGTAGCTACCCAGCGGGAGGGCCGGTACAATGAGCAGTTCTTC
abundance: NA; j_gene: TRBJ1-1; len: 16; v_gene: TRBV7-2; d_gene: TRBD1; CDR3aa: CASSLRQGPVNTEAFF; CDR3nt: TGTGCCAGCAGCTTAAGACAGGGGCCTGTGAACACTGAAGCTTTCTTT
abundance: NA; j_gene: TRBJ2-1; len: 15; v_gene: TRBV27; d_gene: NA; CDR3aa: CASSLNVGGSGEQFF; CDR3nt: TGTGCCAGCAGCCTCAACGTCGGGGGATCTGGTGAGCAGTTCTTC
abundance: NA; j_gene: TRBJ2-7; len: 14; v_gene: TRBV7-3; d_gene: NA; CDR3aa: CASSSGPWSGEQYF; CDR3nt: TGTGCCAGCAGCTCCGGACCGTGGAGTGGCGAGCAGTACTTC
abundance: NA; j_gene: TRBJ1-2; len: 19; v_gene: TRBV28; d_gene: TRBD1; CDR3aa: CASSLPGQGALRENYGYTF; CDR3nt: TGTGCCAGCAGTTTACCAGGACAGGGGGCTCTGCGCGAAAACTATGGCTACACCTTC
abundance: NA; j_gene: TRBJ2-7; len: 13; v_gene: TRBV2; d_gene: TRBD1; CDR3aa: CASGWDRGNEQYF; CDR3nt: TGTGCCAGCGGATGGGACAGGGGAAACGAGCAGTACTTC
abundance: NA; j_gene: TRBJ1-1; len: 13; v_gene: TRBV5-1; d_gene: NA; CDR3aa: CASSFSGNTEAFF; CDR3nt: TGCGCCAGCAGCTTTTCGGGGAACACTGAAGCTTTCTTT
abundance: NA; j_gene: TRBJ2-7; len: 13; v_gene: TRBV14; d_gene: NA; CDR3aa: CASSPRTFGEQYF; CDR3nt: TGTGCCAGCAGCCCCCGAACCTTTGGCGAGCAGTACTTC
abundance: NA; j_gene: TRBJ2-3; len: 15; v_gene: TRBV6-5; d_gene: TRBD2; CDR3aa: CASSYSTGTRNTQYF; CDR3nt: TGTGCCAGCAGTTACTCTACCGGGACTAGGAATACGCAGTATTTT
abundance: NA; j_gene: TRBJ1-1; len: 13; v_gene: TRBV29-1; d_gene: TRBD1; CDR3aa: CSVVGQGSTEAFF; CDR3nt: TGCAGCGTTGTTGGACAGGGGAGCACTGAAGCTTTCTTT
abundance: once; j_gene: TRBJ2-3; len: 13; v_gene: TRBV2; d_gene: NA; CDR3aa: CASMEGEPDTQYF; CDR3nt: TGTGCCAGCATGGAGGGAGAACCAGATACGCAGTATTTT
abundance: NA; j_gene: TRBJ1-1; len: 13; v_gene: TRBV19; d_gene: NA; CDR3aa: CASSITGNTEAFF; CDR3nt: TGTGCCAGTAGTATTACGGGGAACACTGAAGCTTTCTTT
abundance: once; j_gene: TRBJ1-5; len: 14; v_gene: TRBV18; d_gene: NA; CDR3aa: CASSGQSGSQPQHF; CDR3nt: TGTGCCAGCTCAGGTCAGTCAGGGAGTCAGCCCCAGCATTTT
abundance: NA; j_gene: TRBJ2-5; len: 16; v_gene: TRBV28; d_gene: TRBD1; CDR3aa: CASSFPSRDRGETQYF; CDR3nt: TGTGCCAGCAGTTTTCCCTCCAGGGACAGGGGTGAGACCCAGTACTTC
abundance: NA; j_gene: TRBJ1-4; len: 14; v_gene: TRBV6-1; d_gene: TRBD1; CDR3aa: CASSLTGGNEKLFF; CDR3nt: TGTGCCAGCAGCCTGACAGGGGGTAATGAAAAACTGTTTTTT
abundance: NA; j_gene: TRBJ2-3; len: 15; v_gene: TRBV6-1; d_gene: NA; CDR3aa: CASSEFSRIPDTQYF; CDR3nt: TGTGCCAGCAGTGAATTTAGTCGGATCCCAGATACGCAGTATTTT
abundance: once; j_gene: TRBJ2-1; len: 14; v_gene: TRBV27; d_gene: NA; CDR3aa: CATSRGSAYNEQFF; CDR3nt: TGTGCCACCAGTCGTGGTAGCGCCTACAATGAGCAGTTCTTC
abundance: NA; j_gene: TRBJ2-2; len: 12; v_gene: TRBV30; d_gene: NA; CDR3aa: CAWSGGLGELFF; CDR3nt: TGTGCCTGGAGTGGAGGCCTCGGGGAGCTGTTTTTT
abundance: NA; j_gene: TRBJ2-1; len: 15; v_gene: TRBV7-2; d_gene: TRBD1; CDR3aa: CASSFLQGSVNEQFF; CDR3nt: TGTGCCAGCAGCTTCTTACAGGGGTCGGTAAATGAGCAGTTCTTC
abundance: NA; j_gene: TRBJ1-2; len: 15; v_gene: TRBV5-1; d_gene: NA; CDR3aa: CASSFGSRVNYGYTF; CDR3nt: TGCGCCAGCAGCTTCGGGTCCAGGGTTAACTATGGCTACACCTTC
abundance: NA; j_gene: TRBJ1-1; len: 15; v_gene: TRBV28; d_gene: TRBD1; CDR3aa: CASSPIGQGSTEAFF; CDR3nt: TGTGCCAGCAGTCCTATAGGACAGGGGAGTACTGAAGCTTTCTTT
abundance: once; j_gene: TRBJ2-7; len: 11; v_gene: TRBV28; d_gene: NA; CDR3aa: CASNQNYEQYF; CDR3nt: TGTGCCAGCAACCAGAATTACGAGCAGTACTTC
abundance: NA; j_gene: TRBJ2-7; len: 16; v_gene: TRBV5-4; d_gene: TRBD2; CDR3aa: CASSLFTSGSSYEQYF; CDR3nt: TGTGCCAGCAGTCTATTTACTAGCGGGAGCTCCTACGAGCAGTACTTC
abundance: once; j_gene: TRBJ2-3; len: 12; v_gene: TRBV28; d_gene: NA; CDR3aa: CASSRSKGTQYF; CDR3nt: TGTGCCAGCAGTCGATCAAAGGGTACGCAGTATTTT